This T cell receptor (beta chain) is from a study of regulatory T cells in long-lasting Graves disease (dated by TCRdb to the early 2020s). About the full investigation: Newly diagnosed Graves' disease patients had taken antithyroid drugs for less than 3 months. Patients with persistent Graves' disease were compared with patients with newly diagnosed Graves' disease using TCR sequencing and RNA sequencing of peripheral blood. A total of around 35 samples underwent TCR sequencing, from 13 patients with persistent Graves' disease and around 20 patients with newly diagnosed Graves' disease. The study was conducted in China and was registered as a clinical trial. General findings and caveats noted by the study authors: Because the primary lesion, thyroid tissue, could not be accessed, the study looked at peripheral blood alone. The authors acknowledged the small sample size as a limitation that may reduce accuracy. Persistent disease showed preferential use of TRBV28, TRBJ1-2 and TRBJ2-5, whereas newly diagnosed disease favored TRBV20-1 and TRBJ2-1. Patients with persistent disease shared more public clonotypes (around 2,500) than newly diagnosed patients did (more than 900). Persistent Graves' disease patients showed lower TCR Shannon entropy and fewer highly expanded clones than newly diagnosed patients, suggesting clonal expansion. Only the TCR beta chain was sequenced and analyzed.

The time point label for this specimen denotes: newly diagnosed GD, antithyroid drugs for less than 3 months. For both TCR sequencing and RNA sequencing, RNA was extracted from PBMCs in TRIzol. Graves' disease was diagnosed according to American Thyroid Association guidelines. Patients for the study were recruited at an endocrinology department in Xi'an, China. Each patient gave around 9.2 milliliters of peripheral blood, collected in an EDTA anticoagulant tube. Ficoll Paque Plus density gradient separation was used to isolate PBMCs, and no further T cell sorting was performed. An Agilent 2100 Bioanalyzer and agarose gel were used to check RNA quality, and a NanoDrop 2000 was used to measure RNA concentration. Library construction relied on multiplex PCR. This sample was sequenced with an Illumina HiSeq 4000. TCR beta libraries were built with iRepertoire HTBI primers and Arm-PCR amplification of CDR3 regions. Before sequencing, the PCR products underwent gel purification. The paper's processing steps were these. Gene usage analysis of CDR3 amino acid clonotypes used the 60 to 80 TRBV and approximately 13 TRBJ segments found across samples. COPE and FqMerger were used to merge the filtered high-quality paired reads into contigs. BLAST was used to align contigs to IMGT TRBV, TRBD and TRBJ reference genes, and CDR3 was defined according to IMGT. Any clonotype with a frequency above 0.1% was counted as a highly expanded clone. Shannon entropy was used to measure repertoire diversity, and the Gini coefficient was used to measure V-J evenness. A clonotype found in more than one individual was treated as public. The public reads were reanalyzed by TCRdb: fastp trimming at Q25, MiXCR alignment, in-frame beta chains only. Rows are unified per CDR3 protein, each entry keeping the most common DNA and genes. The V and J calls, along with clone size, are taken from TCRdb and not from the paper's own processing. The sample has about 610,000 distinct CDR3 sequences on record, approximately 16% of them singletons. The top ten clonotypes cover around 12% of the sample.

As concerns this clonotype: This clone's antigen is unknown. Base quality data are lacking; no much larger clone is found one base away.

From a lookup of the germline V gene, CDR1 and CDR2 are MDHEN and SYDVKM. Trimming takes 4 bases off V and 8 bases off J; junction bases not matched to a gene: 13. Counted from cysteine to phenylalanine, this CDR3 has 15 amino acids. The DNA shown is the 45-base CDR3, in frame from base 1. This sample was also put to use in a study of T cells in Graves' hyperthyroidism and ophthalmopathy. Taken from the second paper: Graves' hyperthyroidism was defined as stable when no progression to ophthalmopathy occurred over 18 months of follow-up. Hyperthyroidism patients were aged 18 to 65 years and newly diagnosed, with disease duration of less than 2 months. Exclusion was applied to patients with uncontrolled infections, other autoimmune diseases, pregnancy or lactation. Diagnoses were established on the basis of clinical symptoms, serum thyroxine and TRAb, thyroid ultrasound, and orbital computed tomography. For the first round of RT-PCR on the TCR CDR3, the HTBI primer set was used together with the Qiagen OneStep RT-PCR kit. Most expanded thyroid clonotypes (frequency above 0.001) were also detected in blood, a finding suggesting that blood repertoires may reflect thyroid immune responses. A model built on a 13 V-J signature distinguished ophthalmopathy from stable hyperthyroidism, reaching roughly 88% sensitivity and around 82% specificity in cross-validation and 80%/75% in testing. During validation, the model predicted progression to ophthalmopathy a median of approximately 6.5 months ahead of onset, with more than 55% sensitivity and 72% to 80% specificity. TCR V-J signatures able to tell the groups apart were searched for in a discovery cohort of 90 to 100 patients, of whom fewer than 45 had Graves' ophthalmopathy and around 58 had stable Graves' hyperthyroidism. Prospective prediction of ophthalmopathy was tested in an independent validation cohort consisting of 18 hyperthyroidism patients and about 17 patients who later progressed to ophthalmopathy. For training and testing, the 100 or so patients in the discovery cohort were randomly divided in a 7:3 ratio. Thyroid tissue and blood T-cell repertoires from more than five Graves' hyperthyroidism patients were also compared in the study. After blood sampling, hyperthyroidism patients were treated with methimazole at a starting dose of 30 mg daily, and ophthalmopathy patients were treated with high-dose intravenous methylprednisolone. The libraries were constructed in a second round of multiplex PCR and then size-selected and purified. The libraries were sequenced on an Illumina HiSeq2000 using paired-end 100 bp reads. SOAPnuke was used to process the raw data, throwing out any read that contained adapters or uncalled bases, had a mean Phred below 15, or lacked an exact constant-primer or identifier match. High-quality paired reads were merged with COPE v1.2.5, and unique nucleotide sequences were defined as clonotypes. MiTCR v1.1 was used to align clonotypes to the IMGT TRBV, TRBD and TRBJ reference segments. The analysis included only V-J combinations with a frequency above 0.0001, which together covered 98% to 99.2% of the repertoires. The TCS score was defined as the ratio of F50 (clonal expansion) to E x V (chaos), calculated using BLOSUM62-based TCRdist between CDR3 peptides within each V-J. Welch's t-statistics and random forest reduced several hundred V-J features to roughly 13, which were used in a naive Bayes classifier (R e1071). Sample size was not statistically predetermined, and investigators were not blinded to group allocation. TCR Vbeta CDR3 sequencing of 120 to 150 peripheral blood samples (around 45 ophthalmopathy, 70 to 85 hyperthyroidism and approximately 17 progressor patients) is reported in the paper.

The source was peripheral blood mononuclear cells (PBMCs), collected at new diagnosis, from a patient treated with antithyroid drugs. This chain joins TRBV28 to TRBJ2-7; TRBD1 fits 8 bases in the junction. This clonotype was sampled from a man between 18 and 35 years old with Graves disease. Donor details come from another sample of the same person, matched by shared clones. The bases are TGTGCCAGCAGTTCCCATACCGGGACAGGCTCAAAGCAGTACTTC. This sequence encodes CASSSHTGTGSKQYF.